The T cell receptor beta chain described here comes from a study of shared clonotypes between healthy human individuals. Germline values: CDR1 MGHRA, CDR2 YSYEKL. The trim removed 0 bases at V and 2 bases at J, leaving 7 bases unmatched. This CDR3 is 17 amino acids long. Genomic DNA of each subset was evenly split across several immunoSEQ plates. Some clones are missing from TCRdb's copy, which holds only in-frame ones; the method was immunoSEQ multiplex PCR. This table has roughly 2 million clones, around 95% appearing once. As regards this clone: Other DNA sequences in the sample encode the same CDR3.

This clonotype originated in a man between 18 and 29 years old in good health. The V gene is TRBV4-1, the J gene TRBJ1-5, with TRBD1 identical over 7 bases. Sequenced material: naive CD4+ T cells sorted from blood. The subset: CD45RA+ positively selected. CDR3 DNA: TGCGCCAGCAGCCAAGAGGGCAGGGGGGACGGCAATCAGCCCCAGCATTTT. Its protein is CASSQEGRGDGNQPQHF.